The TCR beta chain under discussion was sequenced for a study of blood T cell repertoires in COVID-19. The CDR3 has 16 amino acids. After removal of 3 bases from V and 0 bases from J, the junction contained 7 bases not matched to a gene. Per the germline V gene, CDR1 is SGHRS and CDR2 is YFSETQ. In the original processing: Estimates of nucleated cell counts were drawn from the amplification of reference gene primers. Produced via immunoSEQ multiplex PCR; TCRdb's table is partial and in-frame only. That table furnishes V, J and clone size, whereas the DNA furnished D and trimming. The sample yields 80,000 to 85,000 clones, under 85% seen once.

This clonotype originated in a human donor in a cohort sampled during active COVID-19. The sample comprised peripheral blood. The V gene is TRBV5-1, the J gene TRBJ2-3; 7 bases align to TRBD1. As DNA, the CDR3 is TGCGCCAGCAGCTCCACAGGGGAGTCTAGCACAGATACGCAGTATTTT. This encodes CASSSTGESSTDTQYF.